This passage covers 28 T cell receptor beta chains from one sample sequenced in a study of neoadjuvant anti-PD-1 for oral cavity cancer. As for time point: after neoadjuvant nivolumab, at surgical resection. Data came from immunoSEQ multiplex PCR; TCRdb stores just in-frame clones and leaves some out. The table shows under 15,000 clones, with 60% to 80% occurring only once. Sample: PBMCs, taken after nivolumab (anti-PD-1) treatment. These receptors were collected from a person between 35 and 79 years old with oral cavity squamous cell carcinoma.

CDR3: CASSLAVGLAMKNEQFF. The CDR3 region has the DNA TGTGCCAGCAGCTTGGCCGTAGGACTAGCGATGAAAAATGAGCAGTTCTTC. This chain joins TRBV5-5 and TRBJ2-1; TRBD2 aligns across 9 bases. This CDR3 region has 17 residues. From germline, CDR1 is SGHKS and CDR2 YYEKEE (reference sequence). V lost 0 bases and J lost 7; bases outside the gene matches: 11.

The chain carries TRBV5-1 and TRBJ2-7, with 9 bases lining up with TRBD2. Trimming removed 0 bases from V and 7 bases from J; junction bases left unmatched: 8. The CDR3 runs 15 residues. Germline V gene lookup returns CDR1 SGHRS and CDR2 YFSETQ. CDR3 in amino acids: CASSLGTSAQGEQYF. The CDR3 DNA reads TGCGCCAGCAGCTTGGGGACTAGCGCCCAAGGGGAGCAGTACTTC.

The chain joins TRBV7-9 to TRBJ1-2, with D uncertain. There are 15 residues in the CDR3. CDR1 is SEHNR and CDR2 is FQNEAQ in the germline V gene (reference sequence). V lost 1 base and J lost 4, with 13 bases in between. CDR3 residues: CASSLVGTEVYGYTF. The CDR3 DNA is TGTGCCAGCAGCTTAGTAGGAACTGAGGTCTATGGCTACACCTTC.

J is TRBJ2-2 and V is TRBV19; D uncertain. The CDR3 spans 12 residues. V lost 3 bases and J lost 6, with 5 bases in between. In germline, CDR1 is LNHDA, CDR2 SQIVND (reference sequence). The CDR3 DNA reads as TGTGCCAGTAGTATCCCCGCCGGGGAGCTGTTTTTT. This sequence encodes CASSIPAGELFF.

The genes are TRBV28 and TRBJ2-7, with 10 bases aligning to TRBD1. The CDR3 is 15 residues long. V shed 7 bases and J 3 bases; nucleotides not matched to a gene: 9. Per germline, CDR1 MDHEN and CDR2 SYDVKM. The CDR3 DNA reads TGTGCCAGCAACCCGACAGGGGGCCAAGTCTACGAGCAGTACTTC. Its protein product is CASNPTGGQVYEQYF.

This chain connects TRBV29-1 to TRBJ2-5, with 7 bases aligning to TRBD2. Trimming removed 7 bases from V and 6 bases from J; junction bases left unmatched: 8. The germline V gene has CDR1 SQVTM and CDR2 ANQGSEA. This CDR3 is 12 amino acids long. CDR3 DNA sequence: TGCAGCGCCCATGGGGGGGAGAAGACCCAGTACTTC. It yields the protein CSAHGGEKTQYF.

V is TRBV27 and J is TRBJ1-2; 7 bases map to TRBD1. The germline V gene encodes CDR1 MNHEY and CDR2 SMNVEV (reference sequence). The CDR3 has 13 amino acids. Trimming removed 6 bases from V and 5 bases from J; junction bases left unmatched: 6. In nucleotides, the CDR3 is TGTGCCAGCAGGAGGACAGGCGATTATGGCTACACCTTC. As protein: CASRRTGDYGYTF.

The gene calls are TRBV10-1 and TRBJ2-1; D call uncertain. The CDR3 sequence is 17 residues long. The V end was cut by 0 bases, the J end by 0 bases, with 12 bases between. CDR1 and CDR2 from the germline V gene are WNHNN and SYGVQD (reference sequence). The CDR3 DNA sequence: TGCGCCAGCAGTGAGTCGTCCCAGCCAAACTCCTACAATGAGCAGTTCTTC. Translation gives CASSESSQPNSYNEQFF.

The rearrangement links TRBV10-3 to TRBJ2-5; D unresolved. V was pared by 4 bases and J by 0 bases, with 9 bases between. The CDR3 length is 14 residues. The V gene's germline CDR1 is ENHRY and CDR2 SYGVKD. As DNA, the CDR3 is TGTGCCATCAGTGGGCCCTTAGACCAAGAGACCCAGTACTTC. Translation: CAISGPLDQETQYF.

The DNA of the CDR3 is TGTGCCAGTAGTGTAAGGGGCGGCGGGACTGAAGCTTTCTTT. Its protein is CASSVRGGGTEAFF. This chain joins TRBV19 and TRBJ1-1; possibly TRBD1 for D (5 bases). Trimming pared 5 bases from V and 5 bases from J, leaving 15 bases between. This CDR3 has 14 residues. Germline V CDR1 and CDR2: LNHDA, SQIVND (reference sequence).

The rearrangement uses TRBV11-1 and TRBJ2-2, with D perhaps TRBD1 (6 bases). Trimming stripped 1 base from V and 3 bases from J, with 9 bases between. This CDR3 contains 15 residues. CDR1 and CDR2 from the germline V gene are SGHAT and FQDESV (reference sequence). The CDR3 DNA reads as TGTGCCAGCAGCTTAGAGACAGGCTACACCGGGGAGCTGTTTTTT. It codes for CASSLETGYTGELFF.

This chain uses TRBV11-2 with TRBJ2-5, with 11 nucleotides matching TRBD2. The CDR3 has 17 amino acids. Germline V lookup: CDR1 SGHAT, CDR2 FQNNGV. V was pared by 6 bases and J by 3 bases, with 12 bases of the junction left unmatched. CDR3 protein: CASRHFRLAGKKETQYF. CDR3 in DNA: TGTGCCAGCAGACATTTCCGACTAGCGGGGAAAAAAGAGACCCAGTACTTC.

The gene calls are TRBV10-3 and TRBJ2-7; 9 bases map to TRBD1. Germline loops: CDR1 ENHRY, CDR2 SYGVKD. V was pared by 2 bases and J by 6 bases, with 5 bases of the junction left unmatched. The CDR3 sequence is 14 residues long. The CDR3 nucleotides are TGTGCCATCAGTGAGCTGACAGGGGGGAGCGAGCAGTACTTC. It codes for CAISELTGGSEQYF.

CDR3 sequence reads: CASSQGFNEKLFF. CDR3 DNA: TGTGCCAGCAGCCAGGGATTTAATGAAAAACTGTTTTTT. This rearrangement joins TRBV11-2 to TRBJ1-4; a weak D match, TRBD1 (5 bases). The V gene's germline CDR1 is SGHAT and CDR2 FQNNGV. The CDR3 totals 13 residues. V lost 5 bases and J lost 4, with 8 bases in between.

The chain uses TRBV7-9 and TRBJ2-5; no clear D gene. From germline, CDR1 is SEHNR and CDR2 FQNEAQ (reference sequence). V lost 4 bases, J lost 1 base, and 16 bases lay in between. This CDR3 contains 16 residues. The CDR3 coding sequence is TGTGCCAGCAGCTCAACTCTCGGACGGCTCCAAGAGACCCAGTACTTC. Encoded protein: CASSSTLGRLQETQYF.

The chain links TRBV5-1 to TRBJ2-1; D may be TRBD2 (6 bases). In germline, CDR1 is SGHRS, CDR2 YFSETQ. The V and J ends lost 2 bases and 2 bases respectively, with 17 bases between them. The CDR3 length is 17 residues. CDR3 loop: CASSLGWRGGPYNEQFF. The CDR3 nucleotides read TGCGCCAGCAGCTTAGGGTGGAGGGGAGGTCCCTACAATGAGCAGTTCTTC.

The gene calls are TRBV9 and TRBJ1-5, with unresolved D. The CDR3 is 13 residues long. Trimming left V 0 bases short and J 7 bases short, with 8 bases between. The V gene's germline CDR1 is SGDLS and CDR2 YYNGEE. The CDR3 DNA reads TGTGCCAGCAGCGTAGGGACCCTCCAGCCCCAGCATTTT. It encodes CASSVGTLQPQHF. The whole variable domain, remainder taken from reference TRBV9 and TRBJ1-5, is DSGVTQTPKHLITATGQRVTLRCSPRSGDLSVYWYQQSLDQGLQFLIQYYNGEERAKGNILERFSAQQFPDLHSELNLSSLELGDSALYFCASSVGTLQPQHFGDGTRLSIL.

The chain employs TRBV7-9 and TRBJ2-7; D is possibly TRBD1 (6 bases). The CDR3 sequence is 15 residues long. Germline values: CDR1 SEHNR, CDR2 FQNEAQ (reference sequence). Trimming took 5 bases from V and 0 from J, leaving 14 bases between them. In nucleotides, the CDR3 is TGTGCCAGCAGCGCCCGGGGACAAAGCTCCTACGAGCAGTACTTC. Translating it yields CASSARGQSSYEQYF.

The CDR3 region has the DNA TGTGCCTGGAGTAGACAGTACAATGAGCAGTTCTTC. Translating it yields CAWSRQYNEQFF. V and J are TRBV30 and TRBJ2-1; a possible D gene is TRBD1 (5 bases). CDR3 size: 12 residues. V was trimmed by 2 bases and J by 4 bases, leaving 6 bases between them. Germline V gives CDR1 GTSNPN, CDR2 SVGIG (reference sequence).

This chain joins TRBV30 and TRBJ1-2; no definite D call. V lost 8 bases and J lost 6, with 16 bases in between. The CDR3 totals 12 residues. The germline V gene has CDR1 GTSNPN and CDR2 SVGIG (reference sequence). The CDR3 here is CARLRQENGYTF. DNA for the CDR3: TGTGCCCGACTTCGCCAAGAGAATGGCTACACCTTC.

The rearrangement links TRBV6-5 to TRBJ1-1; D gene uncertain. Germline CDR1 is MNHEY and CDR2 is SVGAGI. V shed 0 bases and J shed 6 bases, with 11 bases lying between them. This CDR3 region has 14 residues. CDR3 nucleotides: TGTGCCAGCAGTTACTCACCGGGGAGGCCTGAAGCTTTCTTT. Translating it yields CASSYSPGRPEAFF.

The V call is TRBV10-3, the J call TRBJ2-2; 12 positions agree with TRBD2. The CDR3 is made up of 18 amino acids. CDR1 and CDR2 from the germline V gene are ENHRY and SYGVKD. Germline trimming cut 3 bases from V and 6 bases from J; bases unmatched to any gene: 11. The CDR3 region has the DNA TGTGCCATCAGTGATTCGCTCCTAGCGGGGGGGAGTCCCGGGGAGCTGTTTTTT. Translation gives CAISDSLLAGGSPGELFF.

A few counts support this clone. The chain combines TRBV6-5 with TRBJ1-1; D unclear. CDR3 size: 15 residues. Deletions cut 2 bases from V and 2 bases from J, with 12 bases between. Germline V lookup: CDR1 MNHEY, CDR2 SVGAGI. In DNA form, the CDR3 reads TGTGCCAGCAGTTACCCCAACCGGCCAAACACTGAAGCTTTCTTT. This sequence encodes CASSYPNRPNTEAFF.

CDR3 DNA sequence: TGTGCCAGCAGTTTATCGGCTAGCGGGAGTGACGAGCAGTACTTC. This sequence encodes CASSLSASGSDEQYF. The gene calls are TRBV27 and TRBJ2-7, with TRBD2 matching over 10 bases. There are 15 residues in the CDR3. Trimming took 0 bases from V and 5 from J; bases not matched to a gene: 4. CDR1 is MNHEY and CDR2 is SMNVEV in the germline V gene (reference sequence).

In this sample, this clone turned up a few times. The rearrangement joins TRBV10-2 to TRBJ2-7, with 9 bases fitting TRBD2. Germline assignment: CDR1 WSHSY and CDR2 SAAADI. Germline trimming cut 3 bases from V and 4 bases from J; bases unmatched to any gene: 4. The CDR3 is 14 residues long. As DNA, the CDR3 is TGCGCCAGCAGTGAAGGGCGGGAGGGTTACGAGCAGTACTTC. It is translated as CASSEGREGYEQYF.

The chain combines TRBV27 with TRBJ2-7; D might be TRBD1 (5 bases). CDR1 is MNHEY, CDR2 SMNVEV, per germline (reference sequence). The CDR3 spans 14 residues. The V and J ends lost 5 bases and 2 bases respectively, with 13 bases between them. The CDR3 loop reads CASSPTWGPYEQYF. Here the CDR3 DNA reads TGTGCCAGCAGTCCGACCTGGGGCCCCTACGAGCAGTACTTC.

The chain recombines TRBV9 with TRBJ2-1; TRBD2 agrees at 11 bases. Looked up from germline, CDR1 is SGDLS and CDR2 is YYNGEE. V gave up 3 bases and J gave up 5 bases; unmatched junction bases: 4. The CDR3 consists of 15 residues. CDR3 region: CASSAGTSGHNEQFF. The DNA of the CDR3 is TGTGCCAGCAGCGCTGGGACTAGCGGCCACAATGAGCAGTTCTTC.

The chain has TRBV5-1 and TRBJ1-2; 9 nucleotides line up with TRBD1. Germline assignment: CDR1 SGHRS and CDR2 YFSETQ. J lost 6 bases, V lost 0 bases, and 0 bases had no gene match. The CDR3 has 13 amino acids. The CDR3 DNA sequence: TGCGCCAGCAGCTTGGGGACAGGGGATGGCTACACCTTC. This encodes CASSLGTGDGYTF.